This TCR beta chain was sequenced during a study of shared clonotypes between healthy human individuals (dated by TCRdb to 2018 to 2021). Notes on the research overall: A couple of women and three men aged 18 to 49 years were included in the cohort. For each donor, CD4 naive and CD4 memory were each given three plates, CD8 naive was given two plates, and CD8 memory was given one plate. To estimate repertoire size and how much clonotypes are shared between individuals, the study performed deep sequencing of blood TCR repertoires from 4 to 6 healthy adults. To increase sequencing depth and limit assay-specific biases, different laboratories used diverse techniques to prepare libraries and sequence TCR repertoires. Leukapheresis yielded between about 0.94 and 8.9 billion PBMCs per donor. Study-wide conclusions, independent of this receptor: Sampling was limited to blood, and TCR repertoires in tissue likely differ from TCR repertoires in blood. Compared with non-shared clonotypes, the clonotypes found in all four sorted-subset donors had higher generation probabilities. Pairwise subsampling indicated that sequencing depth was expected to affect the degree of clonotype sharing among donors. The small number of donors limited the genetic and exposure-history diversity represented. Larger estimated clonotype richness was generally found for naive subsets than for memory subsets. About 5% of naive CD4, around 3.6% of naive CD8, 2% to 2.5% of memory CD4, and approximately 0.39% of memory CD8 clonotypes were shared across a handful of donors. Even with the large sequencing depth, rarefaction of the sorted-subset datasets indicated that sequencing was incomplete.

A word on this clone: Its antigen specificity is not known. Base qualities are missing; no much larger clone stands one base away.

Using the deep immunoSEQ assay, multiplex PCR amplified TCR CDR3 regions from genomic DNA. Extracted genomic DNA from each cell subset was distributed evenly across all wells of several immunoSEQ 96-well plates, and each plate was treated as a replicate. For sorted subsets, approximately 210 ng of genomic DNA, equivalent to some 30,000 T cell genomes, went into each replicate PCR. Purified libraries were quantified with a Qubit 3.0 fluorometer, sized on a Bioanalyzer 2100, and re-quantified with the KAPA Library Quantification kit. Every immunoSEQ 96-well plate was sequenced on a separate single-read 150-cycle Illumina NextSeq 550 flow cell. The paper's data handling went like this. Because the immunoSEQ output held only junctional sequences and lacked quality scores, the filtering could not match the filtering applied to full-length reads. To assign V/J genes and CDR3, sequences were annotated against IMGT germline references using PyIR, a Python wrapper for IgBLAST v1.9. Any read was removed if the V/J assignment was weak (E-value above 1e-6), the CDR3 was missing, or the read contained stop codons, out-of-frame junctions, or ambiguous translated residues. V3J clonotypes were defined by identical inferred V gene, J gene, and CDR3 amino acid sequence. Percentage overlap between repertoires was calculated by dividing the number of shared unique clonotypes by the size of the smaller repertoire. Repertoire richness was assessed with RTK rarefaction, the Chao1 estimator, and Recon v2.1 estimates of unobserved clonotypes. For all TCRbeta clonotypes obtained by the gDNA method from a handful of donors, generation probabilities were computed with OLGA. As stored in TCRdb, this immuneACCESS dataset retains in-frame rearrangements with V and J assigned. A fraction of the clones does not appear; measured against another copy, unresolved V genes explain less than half of the discrepancy, and the remainder lacks a known reason. The V and J calls and clone size are taken from that table; D and trimming were inferred from the DNA. Present in this sample are around 2.5 million clones, 93% of which were seen just once. Together, the top ten hold approximately 0.35% of the sample.

The donors were healthy, HIV-negative adults with no recently reported acute infections or vaccinations. Every donor was a Caucasian adult residing in Nashville, Tennessee, USA. Magnetic negative selection was used to enrich CD4+ T cells, after which naive cells were positively selected on CD45RA and the negative fraction became the memory subset. After blood collection by leukapheresis, PBMCs were isolated using Ficoll-Histopaque density gradient centrifugation and then cryopreserved in the vapor phase of liquid nitrogen. Analytical flow cytometry was used to check the purity and quantity of every magnetically sorted T cell population. From each sorted fraction, genomic DNA was isolated and quantified by UV absorbance on a Nanodrop 2000c. The CDR3 runs 13 amino acids, cysteine and phenylalanine included. Only the CDR3 part of the read is kept: 39 bases, read in frame from the first base. V is reduced by 3 bases and J by 2 bases, leaving a spacing of 8 bases between them.

The chain employs TRBV23-1 and TRBJ2-7, with the D gene not clear enough to name. TRBV23-1 is classed as an ORF, of uncertain function. Sequenced material: naive CD4+ T cells from PBMCs. Reading the label with the study, this specimen's cell subset or site is: CD45RA+ positively selected. This TCR came from a young man in good health. Some clones in this sample may be carry-over from other donors' samples. The CDR3 is CASSHSSPYEQYF. The DNA reads as follows: TGCGCCAGCAGTCATTCAAGCCCCTACGAGCAGTACTTC.